This record looks at one TCR beta chain sequence and its context. Its antigen remains unidentified. CDR1 is LGHDT and CDR2 is YNNKEL in the germline V gene (reference sequence). V lost 4 bases and J lost 10; bases outside the gene matches: 10. The CDR3 contains 13 residues. Sequencing used immunoSEQ version 4 in survey mode. The protocol was immunoSEQ multiplex PCR, while the TCRdb copy is restricted to in-frame clones and leaves out a portion. The sample lists some 58,000 clones; 70% to 75% were seen once. This record comes from a study of persistence of HIV-infected CD4 T cells. An overlapping HIV-1 Gag peptide pool stimulated these cells at 0.95 to 1 ug/peptide/mL. Memory cells lacking CD40L and CD69 with high CD45RO were sorted.

The rearrangement uses TRBV3-1 (or the pseudogene TRBV3-2) and TRBJ2-7; 7 bases match TRBD1. This TCR was sampled from an adult man with HIV who was CMV-seropositive. This specimen was CD4+ T cells sorted from PBMCs after approximately 19-hour stimulation, taken from a patient who received antiretroviral therapy. The CDR3 region has the DNA TGTGCCAGCAGCCCGCCCGGACAGGTTCGACAGTACTTC. Translation: CASSPPGQVRQYF.